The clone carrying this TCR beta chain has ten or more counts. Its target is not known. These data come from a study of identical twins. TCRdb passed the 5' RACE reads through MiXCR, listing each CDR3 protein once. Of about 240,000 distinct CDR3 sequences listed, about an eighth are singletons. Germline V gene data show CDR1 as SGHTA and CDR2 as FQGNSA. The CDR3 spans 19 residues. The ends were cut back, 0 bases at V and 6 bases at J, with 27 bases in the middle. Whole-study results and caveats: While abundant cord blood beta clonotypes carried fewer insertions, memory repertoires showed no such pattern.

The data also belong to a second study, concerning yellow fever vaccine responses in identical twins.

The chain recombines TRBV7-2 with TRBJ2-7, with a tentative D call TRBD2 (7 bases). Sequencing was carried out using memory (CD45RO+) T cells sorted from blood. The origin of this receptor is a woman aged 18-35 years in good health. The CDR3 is CASSLAGPTRRGPGLEQYF. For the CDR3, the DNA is TGTGCCAGCAGCTTAGCGGGACCTACGAGGCGGGGGCCGGGGCTCGAGCAGTACTTC.